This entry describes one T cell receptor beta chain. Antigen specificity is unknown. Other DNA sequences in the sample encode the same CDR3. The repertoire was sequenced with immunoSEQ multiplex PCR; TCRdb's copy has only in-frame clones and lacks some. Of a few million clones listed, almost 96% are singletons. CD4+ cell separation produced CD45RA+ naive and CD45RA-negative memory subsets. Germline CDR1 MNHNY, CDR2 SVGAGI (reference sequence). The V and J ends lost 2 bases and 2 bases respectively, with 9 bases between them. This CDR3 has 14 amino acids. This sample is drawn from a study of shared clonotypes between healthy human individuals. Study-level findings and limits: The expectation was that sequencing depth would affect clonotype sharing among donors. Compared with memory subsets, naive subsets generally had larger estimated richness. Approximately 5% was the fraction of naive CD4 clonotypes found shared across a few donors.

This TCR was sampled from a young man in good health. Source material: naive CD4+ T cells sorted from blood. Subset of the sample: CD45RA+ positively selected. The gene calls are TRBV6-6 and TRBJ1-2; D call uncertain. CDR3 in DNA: TGTGCCAGCAGTTACGGGCAGGCGAACTATGGCTACACCTTC. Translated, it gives CASSYGQANYGYTF.